This TCR beta chain is from a study of T cell repertoires in cytomegalovirus infection. At the level of the study: It was recently identified HLA-C-restricted and well-studied HLA-B-restricted CMV epitopes that the study used. Findings and limits, study-wide: In two of eight donors, the top clonotype was HLA-C-restricted CMV-specific.

MiXCR was run by TCRdb on the reads, yielding one entry per CDR3 protein. The sample yields 700,000 to 900,000 distinct CDR3 sequences, 25% to 30% seen once. This clonotype was counted at least ten times. The antigen remains undetermined. Trimming removed 5 bases from V and 5 bases from J; junction bases left unmatched: 7. Germline CDR1 is SGHVS and CDR2 is FNYEAQ. This CDR3 has 16 amino acids. Here the sequenced sample was cultured CD8+ T cells from PBMCs, taken from culture after CMV antigen stimulation. This receptor was taken from a human donor in good health (CMV status not recorded). Some clones in this sample may be carry-over from other donors' samples. The chain combines TRBV7-6 with TRBJ2-2; 11 positions agree with TRBD2. CDR3 sequence reads: CASSLRVAGGTGELFF. The DNA for the CDR3 is TGTGCCAGCAGCCTCCGGGTAGCGGGGGGGACCGGGGAGCTGTTTTTT.